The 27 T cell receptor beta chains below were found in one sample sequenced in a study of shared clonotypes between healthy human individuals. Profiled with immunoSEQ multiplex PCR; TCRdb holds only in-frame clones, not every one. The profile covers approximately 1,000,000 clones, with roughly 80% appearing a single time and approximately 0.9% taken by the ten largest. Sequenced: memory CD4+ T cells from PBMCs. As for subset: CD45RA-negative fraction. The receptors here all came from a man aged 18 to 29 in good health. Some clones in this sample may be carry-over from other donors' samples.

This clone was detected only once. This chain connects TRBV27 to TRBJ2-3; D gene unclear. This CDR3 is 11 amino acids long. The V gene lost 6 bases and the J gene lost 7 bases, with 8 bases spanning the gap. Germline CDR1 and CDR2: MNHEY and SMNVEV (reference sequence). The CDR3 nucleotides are TGTGCCAGCAGAAGCTTTTATACGCAGTATTTT. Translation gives CASRSFYTQYF.

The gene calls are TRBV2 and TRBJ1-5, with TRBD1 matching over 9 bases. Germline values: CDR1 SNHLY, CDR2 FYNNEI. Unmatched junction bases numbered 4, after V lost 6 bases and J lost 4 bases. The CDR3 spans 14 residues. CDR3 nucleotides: TGTGCCAGCAGCCGACAGGGGGTGAATCAGCCCCAGCATTTT. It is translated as CASSRQGVNQPQHF.

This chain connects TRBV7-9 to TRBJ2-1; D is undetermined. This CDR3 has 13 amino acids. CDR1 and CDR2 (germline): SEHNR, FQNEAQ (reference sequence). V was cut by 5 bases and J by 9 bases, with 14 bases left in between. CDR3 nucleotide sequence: TGTGCCAGCAGCCCTCTTGGGGTTGGTGAGCAGTTCTTC. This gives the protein CASSPLGVGEQFF.

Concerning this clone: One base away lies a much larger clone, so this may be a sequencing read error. CDR3 loop: CASSDSGDSYEQYF. CDR3 nucleotide sequence: TGTGCCAGCAGTGATTCGGGGGACTCCTACGAGCAGTACTTC. This sequence joins TRBV25-1 and TRBJ2-5; a weak D match, TRBD2 (6 bases). Judging by the DNA end, TRBJ2-7 fits better; the J call may be wrong. In germline, CDR1 is MGHDK, CDR2 SYGVNS. This CDR3 contains 14 residues.

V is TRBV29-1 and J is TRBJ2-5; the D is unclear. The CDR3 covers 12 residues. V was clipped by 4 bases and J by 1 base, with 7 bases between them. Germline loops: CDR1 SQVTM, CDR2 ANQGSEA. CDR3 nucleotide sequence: TGCAGCGTTGTACTAATCCAAGAGACCCAGTACTTC. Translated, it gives CSVVLIQETQYF.

The CDR3 sequence: CASSPSLGVGGYTF. CDR3 sequence (DNA): TGCGCCAGCAGCCCAAGCCTGGGGGTGGGCGGCTACACCTTC. The chain recombines TRBV4-3 with TRBJ1-2; a weak D match, TRBD1 (5 bases). The CDR3 is 14 residues long. The V end lost 4 bases, the J end lost 8 bases, and 17 bases lay between the germline ends. Per the germline V gene, CDR1 is LGHNA and CDR2 is YSLEER.

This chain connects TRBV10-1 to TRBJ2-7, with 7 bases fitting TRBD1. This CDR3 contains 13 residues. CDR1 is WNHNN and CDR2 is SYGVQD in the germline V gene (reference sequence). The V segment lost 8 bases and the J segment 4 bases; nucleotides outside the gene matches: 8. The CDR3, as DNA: TGCGCCAGCTTTAGGGGGCCGCTATACGAGCAGTACTTC. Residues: CASFRGPLYEQYF.

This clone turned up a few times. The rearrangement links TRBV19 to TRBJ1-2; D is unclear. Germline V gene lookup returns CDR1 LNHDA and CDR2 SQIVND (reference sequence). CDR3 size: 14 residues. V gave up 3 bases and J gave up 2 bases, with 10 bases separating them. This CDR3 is CASSMIQVNYGYTF. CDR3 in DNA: TGTGCCAGTAGTATGATCCAGGTGAACTATGGCTACACCTTC.

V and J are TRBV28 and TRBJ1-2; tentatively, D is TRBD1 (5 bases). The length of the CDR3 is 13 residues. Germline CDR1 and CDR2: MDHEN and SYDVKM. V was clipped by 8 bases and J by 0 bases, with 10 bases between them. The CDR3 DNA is TGTGCCAGCGGGGAGGGGACTAACTATGGCTACACCTTC. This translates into CASGEGTNYGYTF.

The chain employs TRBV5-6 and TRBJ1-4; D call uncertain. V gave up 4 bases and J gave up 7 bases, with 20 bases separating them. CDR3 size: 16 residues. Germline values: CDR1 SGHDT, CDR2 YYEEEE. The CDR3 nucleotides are TGTGCCAGCAGCACCCCGTCCCGGGTGGGAAGTGAAAAACTGTTTTTT. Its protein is CASSTPSRVGSEKLFF.

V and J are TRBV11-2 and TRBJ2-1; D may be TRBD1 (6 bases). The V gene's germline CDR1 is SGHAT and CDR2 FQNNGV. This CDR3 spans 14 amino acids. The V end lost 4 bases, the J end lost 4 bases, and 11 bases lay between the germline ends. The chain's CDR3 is CASSSRGIYNEQFF. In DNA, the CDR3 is TGTGCCAGCAGCTCTAGGGGGATTTACAATGAGCAGTTCTTC.

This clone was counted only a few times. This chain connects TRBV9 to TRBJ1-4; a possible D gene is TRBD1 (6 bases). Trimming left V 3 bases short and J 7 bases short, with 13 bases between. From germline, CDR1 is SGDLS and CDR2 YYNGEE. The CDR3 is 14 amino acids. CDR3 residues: CASSAEGDREKLFF. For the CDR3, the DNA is TGTGCCAGCAGCGCGGAGGGGGATCGTGAAAAACTGTTTTTT.

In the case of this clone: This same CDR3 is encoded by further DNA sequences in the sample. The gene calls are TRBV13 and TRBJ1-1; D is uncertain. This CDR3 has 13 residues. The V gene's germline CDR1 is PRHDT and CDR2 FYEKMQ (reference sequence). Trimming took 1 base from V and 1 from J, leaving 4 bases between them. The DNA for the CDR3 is TGTGCCAGCAGCTTAGCTCGGAACACTGAAGCTTTCTTT. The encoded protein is CASSLARNTEAFF.

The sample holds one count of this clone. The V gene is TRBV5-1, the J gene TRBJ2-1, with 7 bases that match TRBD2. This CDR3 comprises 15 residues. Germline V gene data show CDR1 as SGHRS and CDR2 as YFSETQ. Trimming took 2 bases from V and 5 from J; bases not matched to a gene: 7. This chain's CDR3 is CASSLGPSGNNEQFF. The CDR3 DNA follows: TGCGCCAGCAGCTTAGGTCCTAGCGGAAACAATGAGCAGTTCTTC.

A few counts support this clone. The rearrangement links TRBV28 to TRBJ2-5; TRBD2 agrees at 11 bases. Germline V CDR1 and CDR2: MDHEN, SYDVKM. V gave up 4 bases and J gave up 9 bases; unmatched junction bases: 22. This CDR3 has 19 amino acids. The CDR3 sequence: CASSSTSGREAWGVWAQYF. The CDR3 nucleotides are TGTGCCAGCAGTTCAACTAGCGGGAGAGAGGCTTGGGGCGTGTGGGCCCAGTACTTC.

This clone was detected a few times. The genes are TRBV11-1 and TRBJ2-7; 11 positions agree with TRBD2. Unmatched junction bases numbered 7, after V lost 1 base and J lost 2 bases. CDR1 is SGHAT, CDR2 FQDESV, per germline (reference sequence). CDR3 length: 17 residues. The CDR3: CASSLDRGLAAAYEQYF. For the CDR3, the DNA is TGTGCCAGCAGCTTAGATAGGGGACTAGCGGCCGCCTACGAGCAGTACTTC.

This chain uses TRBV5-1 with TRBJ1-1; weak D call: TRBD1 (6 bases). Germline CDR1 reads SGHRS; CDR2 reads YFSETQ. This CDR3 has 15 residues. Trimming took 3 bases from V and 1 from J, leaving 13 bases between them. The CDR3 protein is CASSSGALENTEAFF. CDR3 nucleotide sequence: TGCGCCAGCAGCTCGGGGGCCCTCGAGAACACTGAAGCTTTCTTT.

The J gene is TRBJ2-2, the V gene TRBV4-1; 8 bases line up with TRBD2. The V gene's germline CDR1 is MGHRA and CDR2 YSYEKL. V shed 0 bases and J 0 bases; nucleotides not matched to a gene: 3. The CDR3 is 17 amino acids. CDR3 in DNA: TGCGCCAGCAGCCAAGAGGTAGCGGGGTCGAACACCGGGGAGCTGTTTTTT. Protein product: CASSQEVAGSNTGELFF.

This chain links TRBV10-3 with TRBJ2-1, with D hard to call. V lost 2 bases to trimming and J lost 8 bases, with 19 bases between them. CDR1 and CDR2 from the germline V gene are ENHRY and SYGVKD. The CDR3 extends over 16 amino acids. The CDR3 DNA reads TGTGCCATCAGTGAGACCCCCCGGGCGGATAGGGATGAGCAGTTCTTC. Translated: CAISETPRADRDEQFF.

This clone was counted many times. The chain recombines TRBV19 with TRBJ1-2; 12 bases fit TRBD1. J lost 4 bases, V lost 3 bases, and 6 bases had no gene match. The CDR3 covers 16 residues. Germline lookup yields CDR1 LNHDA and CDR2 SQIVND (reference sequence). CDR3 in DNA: TGTGCCAGTAGTATGGGACAGGGGGCCTTCTTCTATGGCTACACCTTC. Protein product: CASSMGQGAFFYGYTF.

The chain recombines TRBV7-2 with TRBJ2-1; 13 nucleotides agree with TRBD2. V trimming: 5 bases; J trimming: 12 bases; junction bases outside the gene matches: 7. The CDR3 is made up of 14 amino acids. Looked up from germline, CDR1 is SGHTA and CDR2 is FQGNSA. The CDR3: CASSNGLAGVRQFF. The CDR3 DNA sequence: TGTGCCAGCAGCAACGGACTAGCGGGAGTTAGGCAGTTCTTC.

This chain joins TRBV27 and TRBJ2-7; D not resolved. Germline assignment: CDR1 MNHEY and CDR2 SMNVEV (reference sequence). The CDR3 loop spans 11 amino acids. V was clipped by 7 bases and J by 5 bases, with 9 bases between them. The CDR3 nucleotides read TGTGCCAGCAAAGGGATAAACGAGCAGTACTTC. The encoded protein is CASKGINEQYF.

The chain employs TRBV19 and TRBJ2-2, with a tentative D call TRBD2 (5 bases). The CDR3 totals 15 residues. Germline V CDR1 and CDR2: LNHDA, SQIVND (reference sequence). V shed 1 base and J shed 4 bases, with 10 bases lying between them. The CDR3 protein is CASSIVGGSTGELFF. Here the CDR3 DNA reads TGTGCCAGTAGTATAGTAGGAGGTAGCACCGGGGAGCTGTTTTTT.

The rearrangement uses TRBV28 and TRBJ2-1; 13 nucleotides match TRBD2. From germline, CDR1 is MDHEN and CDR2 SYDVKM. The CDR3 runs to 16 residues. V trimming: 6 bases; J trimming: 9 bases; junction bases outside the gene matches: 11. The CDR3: CASSLGGTSGTGEQFF. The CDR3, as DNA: TGTGCCAGCAGCCTAGGCGGGACTAGCGGGACAGGTGAGCAGTTCTTC.

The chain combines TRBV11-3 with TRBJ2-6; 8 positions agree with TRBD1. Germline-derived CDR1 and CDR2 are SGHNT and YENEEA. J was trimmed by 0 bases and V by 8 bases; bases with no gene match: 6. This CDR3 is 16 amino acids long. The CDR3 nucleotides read TGTGCCAGCTCGACAGGGGCTGGCTCTGGGGCCAACGTCCTGACTTTC. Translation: CASSTGAGSGANVLTF.

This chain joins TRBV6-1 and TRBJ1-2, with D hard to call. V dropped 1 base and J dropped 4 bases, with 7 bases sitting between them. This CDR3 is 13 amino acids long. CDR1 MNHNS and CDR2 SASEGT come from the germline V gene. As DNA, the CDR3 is TGTGCCAGCAGTGAAGAGGACTCCTATGGCTACACCTTC. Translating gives CASSEEDSYGYTF.

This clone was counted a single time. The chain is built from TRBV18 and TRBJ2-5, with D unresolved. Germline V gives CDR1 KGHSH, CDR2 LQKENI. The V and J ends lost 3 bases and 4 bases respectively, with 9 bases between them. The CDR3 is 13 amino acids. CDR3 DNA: TGTGCCAGCTCACCGAATAGGAGAGAGACCCAGTACTTC. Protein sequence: CASSPNRRETQYF. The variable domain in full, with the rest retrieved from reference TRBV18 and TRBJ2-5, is NAGVMQNPRHLVRRRGQEARLRCSPMKGHSHVYWYRQLPEEGLKFMVYLQKENIIDESGMPKERFSAEFPKEGPSILRIQQVVRGDSAAYFCASSPNRRETQYFGPGTRLLVL.